The next 28 T cell receptor beta chains were all read from a single sample in a study of human T cells and chemical hapten exposure. Time point here: pre-sensitization, week 0. The sample's treatment: therapeutic diphenylcyclopropenone sensitization with weekly scalp DPC. The total RNA was obtained from whole blood that was not fractionated. TCRdb re-called the RACE reads through MiXCR, storing one row per CDR3 protein. The table has over 50,000 distinct CDR3 sequences, 8.5% to 10% seen once. The sample was whole blood, taken in connection with sensitization to the hapten diphenylcyclopropenone (DPC). The receptors come from a woman in her 30s with alopecia areata. Some clones in this sample may be carry-over from other donors' samples.

The V and J genes are TRBV5-4 and TRBJ1-4; tentative D call: TRBD1 (5 bases). The CDR3 is 15 amino acids. Deletions cut 0 bases from V and 7 bases from J, with 13 bases between. CDR1 is SGHNT, CDR2 YYREEE, per germline (reference sequence). Here the CDR3 DNA reads TGTGCCAGCAGCTTGGGTCAGGGCGCGGGTGAAAAACTGTTTTTT. It specifies CASSLGQGAGEKLFF.

This clonotype was detected a few times. The chain links TRBV7-9 to TRBJ2-4; weak D call: TRBD1 (5 bases). CDR1 and CDR2 (germline): SEHNR, FQNEAQ (reference sequence). Trimming stripped 11 bases from V and 0 bases from J, with 17 bases between. The CDR3 contains 15 residues. The CDR3 bases are TGTGCCGTCACAAGTGGGGCCGTAGCCAAAAACATTCAGTACTTC. It specifies CAVTSGAVAKNIQYF.

This clonotype appeared a few times. The chain links TRBV2 to TRBJ2-3; 11 bases are a match to TRBD2. The ends lost 6 bases at V and 3 bases at J; junction bases unmatched: 8. The CDR3 sequence is 16 residues long. Germline CDR1 reads SNHLY; CDR2 reads FYNNEI. In DNA form, the CDR3 reads TGTGCCAGCAGGGATTATAGCGGGGGGGTTACAGATACGCAGTATTTT. Translating gives CASRDYSGGVTDTQYF.

V and J are TRBV7-2 and TRBJ2-1, with 9 bases aligning to TRBD1. Germline V gives CDR1 SGHTA, CDR2 FQGNSA. Trimming at V came to 5 bases and at J to 6 bases, leaving 11 bases not matched to a gene. The CDR3 length is 16 residues. This chain's CDR3 is CASSRQGGGTVNEQFF. The CDR3 nucleotides are TGTGCCAGCAGCCGACAGGGGGGGGGGACGGTCAATGAGCAGTTCTTC.

V usage is TRBV11-1 and J usage is TRBJ1-1; weak D call: TRBD1 (6 bases). Germline V gene data show CDR1 as SGHAT and CDR2 as FQDESV (reference sequence). The CDR3 runs 14 residues. V gave up 4 bases and J gave up 0 bases, with 9 bases separating them. The CDR3 nucleotides read TGTGCCAGCAGCTCCGGGACAATGAACACTGAAGCTTTCTTT. This encodes CASSSGTMNTEAFF.

V is TRBV5-6 and J is TRBJ1-5, with TRBD1 identical over 7 bases. This CDR3 spans 15 amino acids. V shed 4 bases, J shed 7 bases, and the junction held 11 bases outside the gene matches. Per germline, CDR1 SGHDT and CDR2 YYEEEE. The CDR3 protein is CASSRMTGPGQPQHF. The CDR3 DNA is TGTGCCAGCAGCCGAATGACAGGGCCAGGACAGCCCCAGCATTTT.

The sample holds many counts of this clonotype. The rearrangement links TRBV7-9 to TRBJ2-3; TRBD2 matches 14 bases. The V gene's germline CDR1 is SEHNR and CDR2 FQNEAQ (reference sequence). Trimming cost V 3 bases and J 5 bases; bases outside gene matches: 13. The CDR3 sequence is 19 residues long. The DNA of the CDR3 is TGTGCCAGCAGCTTTCCGCGTTACGGACTAGCGGGGGGCCTAGATACGCAGTATTTT. This translates into CASSFPRYGLAGGLDTQYF.

This chain connects TRBV2 to TRBJ2-7; 10 bases match TRBD1. J gave up 6 bases and V 4 bases, and 6 bases lay outside the gene matches. Germline V gives CDR1 SNHLY, CDR2 FYNNEI. The CDR3 has 14 amino acids. The CDR3 nucleotides read TGTGCCAGCAGTGGACAGGGGGCTCGTCTCGAGCAGTACTTC. Encoded protein: CASSGQGARLEQYF. The complete variable domain, with remaining parts taken from reference TRBV2 and TRBJ2-7, reads EPEVTQTPSHQVTQMGQEVILRCVPISNHLYFYWYRQILGQKVEFLVSFYNNEISEKSEIFDDQFSVERPDGSNFTLKIRSTKLEDSAMYFCASSGQGARLEQYFGPGTRLTVT.

The rearrangement uses TRBV10-3 and TRBJ2-3; unclear D gene. The CDR3 has 12 amino acids. V was trimmed by 9 bases and J by 2 bases, leaving 9 bases between them. The germline V gene encodes CDR1 ENHRY and CDR2 SYGVKD. In nucleotides, the CDR3 is TGTGCCATTTCTGTATCCACAGATACGCAGTATTTT. Translation: CAISVSTDTQYF.

In the case of this clonotype: One base away lies a much larger clone, so this may be a sequencing read error. This chain links TRBV12-3 or TRBV12-4 with TRBJ2-3; no definite D call. V was trimmed by 5 bases and J by 8 bases, leaving 20 bases between them. CDR3 length: 15 residues. The CDR3: CASSADVNGHRTQYF. The CDR3 DNA follows: TGTGCCAGCAGTGCCGATGTTAATGGTCATCGTACGCAGTATTTT.

Many counts were recorded for this clonotype. The V and J genes are TRBV7-8 and TRBJ1-1, with TRBD1 as a possible D gene (5 bases). Trimming removed 5 bases at V and 7 bases at J, with 20 bases between. The CDR3 extends over 15 amino acids. Germline V gives CDR1 SGHVS, CDR2 FQNEAQ. The CDR3 sequence: CASSTQSGRRGEAFF. The CDR3 DNA reads as TGTGCCAGCAGCACCCAGTCCGGGAGGAGGGGTGAAGCTTTCTTT.

This chain connects TRBV20-1 to TRBJ1-2; D is perhaps TRBD1 (5 bases). Germline loops: CDR1 DFQATT, CDR2 SNEGSKA (reference sequence). This CDR3 spans 16 amino acids. Trimming stripped 0 bases from V and 6 bases from J, with 20 bases between. Here the CDR3 reads CSARDTGGENEHGYTF. The CDR3 DNA sequence: TGCAGTGCTAGAGATACGGGAGGGGAGAATGAGCATGGCTACACCTTC.

The table lists this clonotype with many counts. The chain employs TRBV6-2 or TRBV6-3 and TRBJ1-1, with 10 nucleotides matching TRBD1. This CDR3 region has 14 residues. Germline V gives CDR1 MNHEY, CDR2 SVGEGT. The V and J ends lost 6 bases and 8 bases, in that order; junction bases with no gene match: 9. CDR3 bases: TGTGCCAGCAGGGGGGACAGGGGAACGCCGGAAGCTTTCTTT. Translating gives CASRGDRGTPEAFF.

The chain's CDR3 is CASSQEGQGTYEQYF. CDR3 nucleotide sequence: TGCGCCAGCAGCCAAGAGGGACAGGGCACCTACGAGCAGTACTTC. The rearrangement joins TRBV4-3 to TRBJ2-7, with 9 positions matching TRBD1. The CDR3 has 15 residues. The germline gives CDR1 LGHNA, CDR2 YSLEER. Germline trimming cut 0 bases from V and 2 bases from J; bases unmatched to any gene: 2.

This clonotype has only a few counts. J is TRBJ2-6 and V is TRBV2, with D unclear. The CDR3 has 15 residues. V lost 5 bases and J lost 1, with 9 bases in between. Looked up from germline, CDR1 is SNHLY and CDR2 is FYNNEI. CDR3 DNA sequence: TGTGCCAGCAGTATTGGAAATTCTGGGGCCAACGTCCTGACTTTC. Protein: CASSIGNSGANVLTF.

This clonotype was detected ten times or more. The CDR3 coding sequence is TGTGCCAGCAGCAAAGCCGGGGGAGATACGCAGTATTTT. As protein: CASSKAGGDTQYF. The V gene is TRBV4-2, the J gene TRBJ2-3, with D perhaps matching TRBD2 (6 bases). There are 13 residues in the CDR3. Germline values: CDR1 LGHNA, CDR2 YNFKEQ. The V gene lost 5 bases and the J gene lost 5 bases, with 11 bases spanning the gap.

This clonotype was counted ten times or more. The chain joins TRBV27 to TRBJ1-1, with a weak D call TRBD1 (6 bases). CDR1 is MNHEY, CDR2 SMNVEV, per germline (reference sequence). V lost 6 bases and J lost 4, with 15 bases in between. CDR3 length equals 14 residues. This CDR3 is CASRTGRGSTEAFF. The CDR3 nucleotides read TGTGCCAGCAGAACAGGGCGGGGTAGCACTGAAGCTTTCTTT.

This clonotype was detected many times. V is TRBV12-3 or TRBV12-4 and J is TRBJ2-3; TRBD2 matches at 7 bases. The CDR3 has 15 residues. Trimming at V came to 1 base and at J to 0 bases, leaving 1 base not matched to a gene. The DNA for the CDR3 is TGTGCCAGCAGTTTAGGGGGGGGGAGCACAGATACGCAGTATTTT. Its translation: CASSLGGGSTDTQYF.

This clonotype has more than one count but fewer than ten. This rearrangement joins TRBV12-3 or TRBV12-4 to TRBJ1-1; 11 bases are shared with TRBD1. The V and J ends lost 7 bases and 5 bases, in that order; junction bases with no gene match: 9. This CDR3 region has 15 residues. DNA for the CDR3: TGTGCCAGCACCATCACGGGACAGGGGGGGACTGAAGCTTTCTTT. Its translation is CASTITGQGGTEAFF.

This clonotype was recorded at least ten times. The V and J genes are TRBV6-2 or TRBV6-3 and TRBJ1-1; D might be TRBD1 (6 bases). Trimming removed 6 bases at V and 0 bases at J, with 11 bases between. From germline, CDR1 is MNHEY and CDR2 SVGEGT. This CDR3 is 14 amino acids long. The DNA for the CDR3 is TGTGCCAGCAGACTGGGACATATGAACACTGAAGCTTTCTTT. Residues: CASRLGHMNTEAFF.

There are a few counts of this clonotype. CDR3 sequence reads: CAWSPGLSGCYSPLHF. The CDR3 region has the DNA TGTGCCTGGAGCCCGGGACTGTCGGGTTGTTATTCACCCCTCCACTTT. The V and J genes are TRBV30 and TRBJ1-6, with a weak D call TRBD1 (5 bases). Trimming shortened V by 3 bases and J by 8 bases, and 20 bases separated the two germline ends. The V gene's germline CDR1 is GTSNPN and CDR2 SVGIG (reference sequence). This CDR3 has 16 amino acids. The variable domain in full, completed from reference TRBV30 and TRBJ1-6, reads SQTIHQWPATLVQPVGSPLSLECTVEGTSNPNLYWYRQAAGRGLQLLFYSVGIGQISSEVPQNLSASRPQDRQFILSSKKLLLSDSGFYLCAWSPGLSGCYSPLHFGNGTRLTVT.

The rearrangement uses TRBV28 and TRBJ2-3; no clear D gene. The V and J ends lost 11 bases and 2 bases respectively, with 20 bases between them. From germline, CDR1 is MDHEN and CDR2 SYDVKM. The CDR3 totals 15 residues. DNA for the CDR3: TGTGCCGGCGGCTCAGCGAGTAGGCTCACAGATACGCAGTATTTT. Translated, it gives CAGGSASRLTDTQYF.

In this sample, this clonotype turned up many times. The rearrangement joins TRBV24-1 to TRBJ1-1; D remains ambiguous. Germline CDR1 KGHDR, CDR2 SFDVKD. V was cut by 4 bases and J by 1 base, with 3 bases left in between. The CDR3 is 12 residues long. The CDR3 nucleotides are TGTGCCACCAGTGACCCGAACACTGAAGCTTTCTTT. As protein: CATSDPNTEAFF.

This clonotype has more than one count but fewer than ten. The chain has TRBV12-3 or TRBV12-4 and TRBJ1-2; TRBD1 agrees at 7 bases. This CDR3 region has 15 residues. V lost 0 bases, J lost 2 bases, and 3 bases stayed unmatched. CDR3 coding DNA: TGTGCCAGCAGTTTAGCGGGGACAGCGAACTATGGCTACACCTTC. Its protein is CASSLAGTANYGYTF.

The J gene is TRBJ2-2, the V gene TRBV12-3 or TRBV12-4; D is perhaps TRBD2 (7 bases). The V end lost 3 bases, the J end lost 8 bases, and 16 bases lay between the germline ends. This CDR3 is built from 15 residues. CDR3 region: CASSLGGLSSGELFF. Written as DNA, the CDR3 is TGTGCCAGCAGTTTGGGGGGGCTATCATCGGGGGAGCTGTTTTTT.

There are many counts of this clonotype. The chain carries TRBV12-3 or TRBV12-4 and TRBJ1-2; 11 bases match TRBD1. V lost 7 bases and J lost 6; bases outside the gene matches: 7. The CDR3 spans 14 residues. This chain's CDR3 is CASTRTGGIDGYTF. DNA of the CDR3: TGTGCCAGCACGAGGACAGGGGGCATTGATGGCTACACCTTC.

The rearrangement uses TRBV11-2 and TRBJ2-3; D not certain. The CDR3 sequence is 14 residues long. V was shortened by 2 bases and J by 1 base, with 7 bases between the two germline ends. Per germline, CDR1 SGHAT and CDR2 FQNNGV. CDR3 amino acids: CASSLRPGTDTQYF. Written as DNA, the CDR3 is TGTGCCAGCAGCTTAAGGCCAGGCACAGATACGCAGTATTTT.

This clonotype was counted between two and nine times. This chain links TRBV3-1 with TRBJ1-1, with a weak D call TRBD1 (5 bases). The CDR3 loop spans 14 amino acids. V was shortened by 0 bases and J by 4 bases, with 9 bases between the two germline ends. Germline CDR1 is LGHDT and CDR2 is YNNKEL (reference sequence). The CDR3 coding sequence is TGTGCCAGCAGCCAAGATAAGACAGCCACTGAAGCTTTCTTT. The encoded protein is CASSQDKTATEAFF. Full variable domain (remainder filled in from reference TRBV3-1 and TRBJ1-1): DTAVSQTPKYLVTQMGNDKSIKCEQNLGHDTMYWYKQDSKKFLKIMFSYNNKELIINETVPNRFSPKSPDKAHLNLHINSLELGDSAVYFCASSQDKTATEAFFGQGTRLTVV.